The 25 T cell receptor beta chains below come from one sample, sequenced in a study of cytomegalovirus exposure and HLA in healthy donors. This PCR relied on a set of 60 Vbeta primers and 13 Jbeta primers. Sequencing used immunoSEQ multiplex PCR; TCRdb keeps in-frame clones, though not all of them. Counted here are 110,000 to 150,000 clones, 77% occurring once; the ten biggest clones make up 4.9%. Sequenced input: PBMCs. The receptors stem from a woman aged 45-65 years in good health and CMV-seronegative.

The chain links TRBV5-4 to TRBJ2-2; possible D gene TRBD2, 5 bases. Germline CDR1 is SGHNT and CDR2 is YYREEE (reference sequence). V was pared by 5 bases and J by 8 bases, with 7 bases between. The CDR3 spans 11 residues. CDR3: CASRGGGELFF. The CDR3 nucleotides read TGTGCCAGCAGGGGCGGGGGGGAGCTGTTTTTT.

To note about this clone: A far larger clone is one base from this, pointing to a likely read error. The rearrangement joins TRBV6-6 to TRBJ2-5, with D possibly matching TRBD2 (5 bases). The germline V gene has CDR1 MNHNY and CDR2 SVGAGI (reference sequence). This CDR3 has 15 residues. The CDR3 DNA sequence: TGCGCCAGCACCCACGAGTGGGGAGCCCAAGAGACCCAGTACTTC. Translating gives CASTHEWGAQETQYF.

The gene calls are TRBV5-1 and TRBJ1-1; the match to TRBD1 covers 8 bases. CDR3 size: 14 residues. Germline-derived CDR1 and CDR2 are SGHRS and YFSETQ. Trimming at V came to 4 bases and at J to 7 bases, leaving 9 bases not matched to a gene. The CDR3 loop reads CASSPRQGMVEAFF. The CDR3 coding sequence is TGCGCCAGCAGCCCTCGACAGGGGATGGTTGAAGCTTTCTTT.

The rearrangement joins TRBV4-2 to TRBJ2-2, with TRBD2 matching 8 bases. The J segment lost 3 bases and the V segment lost 0 bases, leaving 6 bases of the junction unmatched. The CDR3 runs to 17 residues. The V gene's germline CDR1 is LGHNA and CDR2 YNFKEQ. For the CDR3, the DNA is TGTGCCAGCAGCCAAGATGCCGGGGGGGCGGACACCGGGGAGCTGTTTTTT. This codes for CASSQDAGGADTGELFF.

This clone has just one count. The genes are TRBV15 and TRBJ2-5; possibly TRBD1 for D (6 bases). The CDR3 is made up of 15 amino acids. Germline CDR1 and CDR2: LNHNV and YYDKDF (reference sequence). Trimming pared 0 bases from V and 11 bases from J, leaving 19 bases between. Written as DNA, the CDR3 is TGTGCCACCAGCAGAGATGTGAACAGGGTCTTAGAGCAGTACTTC. Translating it yields CATSRDVNRVLEQYF.

The chain carries TRBV6-1 and TRBJ1-3; D not certain. Germline V gene lookup returns CDR1 MNHNS and CDR2 SASEGT. Trimming removed 6 bases from V and 3 bases from J, with 6 bases in between. This CDR3 is built from 12 residues. The CDR3: CASSPYGNTIYF. In DNA form, the CDR3 reads TGTGCCAGCAGCCCTTATGGAAACACCATATATTTT.

J is TRBJ2-2 and V is TRBV7-6; D call uncertain. CDR1 and CDR2 from the germline V gene are SGHVS and FNYEAQ. This CDR3 contains 16 residues. V lost 3 bases to trimming and J lost 0 bases, with 11 bases between them. CDR3: CASSFWYTANTGELFF. In DNA, the CDR3 is TGTGCCAGCAGCTTCTGGTATACTGCGAACACCGGGGAGCTGTTTTTT.

The chain combines TRBV2 with TRBJ2-2, with D unresolved. Germline lookup yields CDR1 SNHLY and CDR2 FYNNEI. CDR3 length: 14 amino acids. Trimming cost V 3 bases and J 6 bases, with 11 bases left between them. CDR3: CASSENRVAGELFF. CDR3 DNA: TGTGCCAGCAGTGAGAACCGCGTAGCCGGGGAGCTGTTTTTT.

The CDR3 reads CASSPSGGYQETQYF. In DNA, the CDR3 is TGTGCCAGCAGCCCGAGCGGGGGCTACCAAGAGACCCAGTACTTC. This chain connects TRBV5-4 to TRBJ2-5, with TRBD2 matching over 8 bases. Losses at the gene ends were 4 bases for V and 0 bases for J; bases not matched to a gene: 5. CDR1 SGHNT and CDR2 YYREEE come from the germline V gene (reference sequence). This CDR3 has 15 residues.

The V gene is TRBV27, the J gene TRBJ2-5; 7 positions agree with TRBD1. The junction had 6 bases not matched to a gene; V was cut back by 5 bases and J by 3 bases. CDR3 length: 14 amino acids. Germline V CDR1 and CDR2: MNHEY, SMNVEV (reference sequence). CDR3 nucleotides: TGTGCCAGCAGTCTTAACAGGGGAGAAGAGACCCAGTACTTC. Translating gives CASSLNRGEETQYF.

The rearrangement joins TRBV6-1 to TRBJ2-2; TRBD1 is a possible D gene (6 bases). Germline V gives CDR1 MNHNS, CDR2 SASEGT. CDR3 length equals 11 residues. The CDR3 loop is CVKGERGELFF. The CDR3 DNA follows: TGTGTGAAGGGGGAGAGGGGGGAGCTGTTTTTT.

The chain uses TRBV14 and TRBJ1-2; 11 nucleotides agree with TRBD1. Germline CDR1 reads SGHDN; CDR2 reads FVKESK. This CDR3 is 15 amino acids long. The trim removed 4 bases at V and 4 bases at J, leaving 5 bases unmatched. The CDR3 DNA reads TGTGCCAGCAGCCGGACAGGGGGCTGGGGCTATGGCTACACCTTC. Protein product: CASSRTGGWGYGYTF.

V gene TRBV11-2 combines with J gene TRBJ1-2; possible D gene TRBD1, 5 bases. Germline V gene lookup returns CDR1 SGHAT and CDR2 FQNNGV. Trimming left V 1 base short and J 1 base short, with 10 bases between. The CDR3 spans 15 residues. The CDR3: CASSLAGIHNYGYTF. Here the CDR3 DNA reads TGTGCCAGCAGCTTAGCAGGGATACATAACTATGGCTACACCTTC.

The rearrangement links TRBV6-6 to TRBJ2-5, with 7 bases identical to TRBD2. This CDR3 region has 13 residues. Per the germline V gene, CDR1 is MNHNY and CDR2 is SVGAGI (reference sequence). Trimming cost V 3 bases and J 5 bases; bases outside gene matches: 3. The CDR3 sequence is CASSYSGRETQYF. CDR3 DNA: TGTGCCAGCAGTTATAGCGGGCGGGAGACCCAGTACTTC.

The chain carries TRBV5-8 and TRBJ1-5; D gene unclear. Per germline, CDR1 SGHTS and CDR2 YDEGEE. V shed 4 bases and J shed 5 bases, with 10 bases lying between them. The CDR3 has 13 residues. CDR3 nucleotide sequence: TGTGCCAGCAGCCAGAACCTCGATCAGCCCCAGCATTTT. The encoded protein is CASSQNLDQPQHF.

V gene TRBV6-1 combines with J gene TRBJ1-3; 10 positions agree with TRBD1. The J segment lost 4 bases and the V segment lost 7 bases, leaving 7 bases of the junction unmatched. The CDR3 is made up of 15 amino acids. Germline CDR1 reads MNHNS; CDR2 reads SASEGT. CDR3 loop: CASTLGQGGGNTIYF. The CDR3 nucleotides read TGTGCCAGCACCCTCGGACAGGGGGGAGGAAACACCATATATTTT.

The V call is TRBV6-1, the J call TRBJ1-1, with no clear D. The length of the CDR3 is 16 residues. The germline V and J ends were trimmed by 1 base and 8 bases, with 20 bases remaining between them. The germline gives CDR1 MNHNS, CDR2 SASEGT. The CDR3 protein is CASSEVHPPLQTEAFF. As DNA, the CDR3 is TGTGCCAGCAGTGAAGTCCACCCTCCATTACAGACCGAAGCTTTCTTT.

This chain uses TRBV9 with TRBJ2-3, with 8 bases identical to TRBD1. V lost 4 bases to trimming and J lost 1 base; unmatched junction nucleotides: 8. Per the germline V gene, CDR1 is SGDLS and CDR2 is YYNGEE. CDR3 size: 16 residues. This chain's CDR3 is CASSNPGTGGTDTQYF. The CDR3 coding sequence is TGTGCCAGCAGCAACCCCGGGACAGGCGGCACAGATACGCAGTATTTT.

The V gene is TRBV15, the J gene TRBJ2-4; D ambiguous. V lost 4 bases to trimming and J lost 6 bases, with 4 bases between them. The CDR3 consists of 11 residues. The germline CDR1 and CDR2 sequences are LNHNV and YYDKDF (reference sequence). This CDR3 reads CATSTRNIQYF. The CDR3 region has the DNA TGTGCCACCAGCACCAGAAACATTCAGTACTTC.

The chain combines TRBV5-4 with TRBJ1-2, with TRBD1 identical over 7 bases. The germline V gene has CDR1 SGHNT and CDR2 YYREEE (reference sequence). The CDR3 covers 14 residues. Losses at the gene ends were 4 bases for V and 6 bases for J; bases not matched to a gene: 9. In DNA form, the CDR3 reads TGTGCCAGCAGCCCCCCGACAGGGAAGAATGGCTACACCTTC. Its protein is CASSPPTGKNGYTF.

This clone was detected a few times. The V and J genes are TRBV6-1 and TRBJ1-5, with 10 nucleotides matching TRBD1. Germline V gives CDR1 MNHNS, CDR2 SASEGT. J lost 6 bases, V lost 2 bases, and 7 bases had no gene match. The CDR3 has 16 amino acids. CDR3 sequence (DNA): TGTGCCAGCAGTGAATACAAGGGACAGGGGACTCAGCCCCAGCATTTT. It encodes CASSEYKGQGTQPQHF.

The chain employs TRBV27 and TRBJ2-7; 10 nucleotides agree with TRBD2. The CDR3 runs to 16 residues. Germline V gene lookup returns CDR1 MNHEY and CDR2 SMNVEV (reference sequence). Trimming at V came to 6 bases and at J to 1 base, leaving 9 bases not matched to a gene. The CDR3 DNA reads TGTGCCAGCAGATCCCCGCAGCGGGGGGGGTCCTACGAGCAGTACTTC. Protein: CASRSPQRGGSYEQYF.

This chain joins TRBV15 and TRBJ2-2; TRBD1 agrees at 9 bases. Losses at the gene ends were 6 bases for V and 2 bases for J; bases not matched to a gene: 7. Per the germline V gene, CDR1 is LNHNV and CDR2 is YYDKDF (reference sequence). The CDR3 covers 16 residues. This chain's CDR3 is CATRFGDRDNTGELFF. The DNA for the CDR3 is TGTGCCACCAGGTTTGGGGACAGGGACAACACCGGGGAGCTGTTTTTT.

V is TRBV14 and J is TRBJ1-2; D not certain. Germline assignment: CDR1 SGHDN and CDR2 FVKESK. The CDR3 is made up of 13 amino acids. Trimming pared 4 bases from V and 2 bases from J, leaving 8 bases between. CDR3: CASSPSANYGYTF. The CDR3 DNA is TGTGCCAGCAGCCCATCAGCGAACTATGGCTACACCTTC.

The chain combines TRBV29-1 with TRBJ2-7, with a weak D call TRBD2 (5 bases). This CDR3 spans 12 amino acids. Germline V gene data show CDR1 as SQVTM and CDR2 as ANQGSEA. V was shortened by 4 bases and J by 4 bases, with 11 bases between the two germline ends. CDR3 region: CSVGEWGYEQYF. Here the CDR3 DNA reads TGCAGCGTTGGGGAGTGGGGATACGAGCAGTACTTC.